These 17 T cell receptor beta chains originate from one sample sequenced in a study of shared clonotypes between healthy human individuals. CD45RO-negative, CCR7-selected cells formed the naive CD8 fraction, which excluded terminally differentiated effector memory CD45RA+ cells. The method was immunoSEQ multiplex PCR; TCRdb's version includes in-frame clones alone and lacks a portion of them. The table lists about 650,000 clones, over 95% of them singletons. Material for sequencing was naive CD8+ T cells sorted from blood. The receptors here all came from a woman between 25 and 40 years old in good health.

The chain uses TRBV9 and TRBJ2-2; D is undetermined. Trimming pared 0 bases from V and 8 bases from J, leaving 8 bases between. Germline V gene data show CDR1 as SGDLS and CDR2 as YYNGEE. This CDR3 has 13 residues. CDR3 bases: TGTGCCAGCAGCGTAGTAGGGATTGGGGAGCTGTTTTTT. It yields the protein CASSVVGIGELFF.

CDR3 loop: CASSPGQGKSEAFF. CDR3 sequence (DNA): TGCGCCAGCAGCCCTGGACAGGGGAAGTCTGAAGCTTTCTTT. The J gene is TRBJ1-1, the V gene TRBV5-1; 9 positions match TRBD1. Germline assignment: CDR1 SGHRS and CDR2 YFSETQ. J lost 6 bases, V lost 4 bases, and 7 bases had no gene match. The CDR3 covers 14 residues.

J is TRBJ1-1 and V is TRBV5-1; D is unresolved. V was clipped by 0 bases and J by 3 bases, with 6 bases between them. CDR3 size: 13 residues. Germline V gene sequence: CDR1 SGHRS, CDR2 YFSETQ. CDR3 protein: CASSLVKDTEAFF. CDR3 nucleotide sequence: TGCGCCAGCAGCTTGGTTAAGGACACTGAAGCTTTCTTT.

Comments on this clone: Other DNA sequences in the sample encode the same CDR3. The J gene is TRBJ1-5, the V gene TRBV2; D not certain. Germline lookup yields CDR1 SNHLY and CDR2 FYNNEI. Trimming cost V 6 bases and J 0 bases, with 6 bases left between them. The CDR3 length is 13 residues. The CDR3 loop reads CASRQYSNQPQHF. The CDR3 nucleotides are TGTGCCAGCAGGCAATATAGCAATCAGCCCCAGCATTTT. Based on the CDR3 plus reference TRBV2 and TRBJ1-5, the full variable domain is EPEVTQTPSHQVTQMGQEVILRCVPISNHLYFYWYRQILGQKVEFLVSFYNNEISEKSEIFDDQFSVERPDGSNFTLKIRSTKLEDSAMYFCASRQYSNQPQHFGDGTRLSIL.

The V gene is TRBV7-9, the J gene TRBJ2-7; D call uncertain. V lost 2 bases and J 3 bases, leaving 8 bases between the germline ends. CDR1 and CDR2 from the germline V gene are SEHNR and FQNEAQ (reference sequence). The CDR3 extends over 13 amino acids. The CDR3 DNA reads TGTGCCAGCAGCTTAAGTTCTCACTACGAGCAGTACTTC. Its protein is CASSLSSHYEQYF.

This rearrangement joins TRBV7-2 to TRBJ2-7; TRBD1 matches at 11 bases. J was trimmed by 3 bases and V by 3 bases; bases with no gene match: 4. Germline lookup yields CDR1 SGHTA and CDR2 FQGNSA. The CDR3 is 15 amino acids. CDR3 in DNA: TGTGCCAGCAGCTTGGGACAGGGGGTATTCTACGAGCAGTACTTC. It yields the protein CASSLGQGVFYEQYF.

The gene calls are TRBV11-3 and TRBJ1-1; D unclear. The germline V gene encodes CDR1 SGHNT and CDR2 YENEEA. The CDR3 totals 14 residues. V lost 1 base and J lost 0, with 6 bases in between. The CDR3 nucleotides are TGTGCCAGCAGCTTAGGAGTGTTGAACACTGAAGCTTTCTTT. It yields the protein CASSLGVLNTEAFF. Full variable domain (missing parts from reference TRBV11-3 and TRBJ1-1): EAGVVQSPRYKIIEKKQPVAFWCNPISGHNTLYWYLQNLGQGPELLIRYENEEAVDDSQLPKDRFSAERLKGVDSTLKIQPAELGDSAVYLCASSLGVLNTEAFFGQGTRLTVV.

V and J are TRBV7-8 and TRBJ1-5; 8 bases are a match to TRBD1. Germline CDR1 and CDR2: SGHVS and FQNEAQ. V gave up 5 bases and J gave up 7 bases; unmatched junction bases: 10. This CDR3 has 15 amino acids. The CDR3: CASSPRVDRAQPQHF. The CDR3 nucleotides read TGTGCCAGCAGCCCCCGGGTGGACAGGGCCCAGCCCCAGCATTTT.

In regard to this clone: Other DNA sequences in the same sample also yield this CDR3. The V call is TRBV18, the J call TRBJ1-1; no clear D gene. This CDR3 spans 12 amino acids. Germline CDR1 KGHSH, CDR2 LQKENI. The V gene lost 0 bases and the J gene lost 3 bases, with 2 bases spanning the gap. The CDR3 is CASSPPYTEAFF. The CDR3, as DNA: TGTGCCAGCTCACCACCATACACTGAAGCTTTCTTT.

V is TRBV5-4 and J is TRBJ2-2, with TRBD1 matching over 10 bases. The CDR3 runs 15 residues. V was pared by 3 bases and J by 5 bases, with 4 bases of the junction left unmatched. From germline, CDR1 is SGHNT and CDR2 YYREEE (reference sequence). CDR3 loop: CASSYPGQGTGELFF. CDR3 coding DNA: TGTGCCAGCAGCTATCCGGGACAGGGGACCGGGGAGCTGTTTTTT.

In its sample, this clone was seen once. The chain recombines TRBV11-2 with TRBJ2-7, with 10 bases that match TRBD2. This CDR3 has 15 residues. Germline CDR1 and CDR2: SGHAT and FQNNGV. V trimming: 6 bases; J trimming: 0 bases; junction bases outside the gene matches: 5. The CDR3 DNA reads as TGTGCCAGCAGGGCTAGCGGGAGCAGCTCCTACGAGCAGTACTTC. Residues: CASRASGSSSYEQYF.

This chain links TRBV29-1 with TRBJ2-4; perhaps TRBD1 as D (5 bases). This CDR3 is built from 14 residues. V was trimmed by 4 bases and J by 0 bases, leaving 10 bases between them. Germline loops: CDR1 SQVTM, CDR2 ANQGSEA. CDR3 sequence: CSVGAGPAKNIQYF. The DNA for the CDR3 is TGCAGCGTTGGTGCAGGGCCAGCCAAAAACATTCAGTACTTC.

V and J are TRBV27 and TRBJ2-2; 11 nucleotides align to TRBD2. CDR3 length equals 16 residues. The germline V gene encodes CDR1 MNHEY and CDR2 SMNVEV (reference sequence). V lost 4 bases, J lost 2 bases, and 3 bases stayed unmatched. The CDR3 coding sequence is TGTGCCAGCAGTTCGGGACTAGCGGTAAACACCGGGGAGCTGTTTTTT. Protein product: CASSSGLAVNTGELFF.

The V call is TRBV13, the J call TRBJ1-2; D perhaps matches TRBD1 (6 bases). Germline V gene sequence: CDR1 PRHDT, CDR2 FYEKMQ (reference sequence). The CDR3 consists of 13 residues. V lost 6 bases, J lost 2 bases, and 10 bases lay in between. CDR3 residues: CASRPQGNYGYTF. The CDR3 DNA reads TGTGCCAGCAGGCCACAGGGCAACTATGGCTACACCTTC.

The chain is built from TRBV11-3 and TRBJ2-1, with D uncertain. The CDR3 has 12 residues. Germline-derived CDR1 and CDR2 are SGHNT and YENEEA. Between the trimmed V and J ends, which lost 5 bases and 9 bases, there was a span of 11 bases. CDR3: CASSITNGEQFF. The CDR3 bases are TGTGCCAGCAGCATAACTAACGGTGAGCAGTTCTTC.

The rearrangement joins TRBV7-9 to TRBJ2-1; the match to TRBD1 covers 8 bases. This CDR3 is 15 amino acids long. Germline CDR1 SEHNR, CDR2 FQNEAQ (reference sequence). V gave up 5 bases and J gave up 5 bases; unmatched junction bases: 8. The DNA of the CDR3 is TGTGCCAGCAGCCCTCCGACAGGGGCCCACAATGAGCAGTTCTTC. It is translated as CASSPPTGAHNEQFF.

The rearrangement links TRBV4-1 to TRBJ2-6; D not resolved. V lost 4 bases and J 3 bases, leaving 10 bases between the germline ends. Germline lookup yields CDR1 MGHRA and CDR2 YSYEKL. The CDR3 contains 15 residues. The CDR3 DNA reads TGCGCCAGCAGCCCTAGGGTTGGTGGGGCCAACGTCCTGACTTTC. Its protein is CASSPRVGGANVLTF.